Below, one T cell receptor (beta chain) is given with its context. The data stem from a study of blood T cell repertoires in COVID-19. Sequenced by immunoSEQ multiplex PCR; TCRdb stores in-frame clones only, minus some. The sample includes 200,000 to 250,000 clones, around 90% of them seen just once. The sequenced material came from peripheral blood. The source of this sequence is a man in his 60s with COVID-19, enrolled during active disease.

The chain's CDR3 is CASRRGGHLSGNTIYF. The CDR3 nucleotides read TGTGCCAGCAGACGCGGGGGGCATCTCTCTGGAAACACCATATATTTT. V usage is TRBV28 and J usage is TRBJ1-3; a possible D gene is TRBD1 (6 bases). This CDR3 spans 16 amino acids. V was shortened by 6 bases and J by 0 bases, with 15 bases between the two germline ends. The germline V gene encodes CDR1 MDHEN and CDR2 SYDVKM.